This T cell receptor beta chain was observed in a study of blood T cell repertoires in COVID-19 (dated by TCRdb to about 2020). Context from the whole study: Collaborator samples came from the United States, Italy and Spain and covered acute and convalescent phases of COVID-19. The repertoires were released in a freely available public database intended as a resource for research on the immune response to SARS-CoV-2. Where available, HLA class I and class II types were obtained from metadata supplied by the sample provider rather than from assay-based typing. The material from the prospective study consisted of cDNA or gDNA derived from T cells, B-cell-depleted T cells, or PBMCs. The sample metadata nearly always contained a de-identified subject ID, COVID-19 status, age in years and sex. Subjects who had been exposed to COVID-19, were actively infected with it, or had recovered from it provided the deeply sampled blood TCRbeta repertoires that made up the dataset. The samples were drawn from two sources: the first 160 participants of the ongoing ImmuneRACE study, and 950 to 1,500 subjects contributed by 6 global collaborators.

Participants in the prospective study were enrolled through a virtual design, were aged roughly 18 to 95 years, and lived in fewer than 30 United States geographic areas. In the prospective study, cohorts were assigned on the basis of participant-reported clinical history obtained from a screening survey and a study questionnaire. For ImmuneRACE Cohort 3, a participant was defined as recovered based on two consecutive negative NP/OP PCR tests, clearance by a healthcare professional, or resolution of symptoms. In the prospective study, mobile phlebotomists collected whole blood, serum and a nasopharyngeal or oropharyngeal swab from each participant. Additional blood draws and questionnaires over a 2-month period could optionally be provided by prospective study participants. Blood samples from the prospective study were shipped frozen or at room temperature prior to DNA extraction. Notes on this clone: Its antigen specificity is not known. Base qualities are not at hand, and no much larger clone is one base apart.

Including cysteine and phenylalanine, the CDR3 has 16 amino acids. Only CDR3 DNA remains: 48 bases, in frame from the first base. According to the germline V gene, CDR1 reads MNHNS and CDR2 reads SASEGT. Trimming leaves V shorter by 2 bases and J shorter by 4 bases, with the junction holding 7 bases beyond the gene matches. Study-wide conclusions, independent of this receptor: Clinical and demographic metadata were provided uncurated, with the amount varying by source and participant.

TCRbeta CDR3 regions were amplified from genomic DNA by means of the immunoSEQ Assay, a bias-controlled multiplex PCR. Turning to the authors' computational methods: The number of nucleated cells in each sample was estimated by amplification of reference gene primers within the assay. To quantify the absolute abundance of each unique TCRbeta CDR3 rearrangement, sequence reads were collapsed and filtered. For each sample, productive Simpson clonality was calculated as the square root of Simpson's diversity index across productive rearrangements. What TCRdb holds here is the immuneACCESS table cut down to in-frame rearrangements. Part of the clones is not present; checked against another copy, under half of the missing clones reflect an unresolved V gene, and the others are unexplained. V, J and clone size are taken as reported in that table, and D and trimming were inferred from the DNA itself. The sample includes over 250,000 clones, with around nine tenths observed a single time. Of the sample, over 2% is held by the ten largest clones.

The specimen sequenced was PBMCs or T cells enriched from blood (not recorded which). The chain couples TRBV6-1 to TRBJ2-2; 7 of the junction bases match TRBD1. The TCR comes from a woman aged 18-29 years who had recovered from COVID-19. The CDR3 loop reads CASSEWGTVPTGELFF. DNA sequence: TGTGCCAGCAGTGAATGGGGGACAGTCCCCACCGGGGAGCTGTTTTTT.